This T cell receptor beta chain was identified in a study of blood T cell repertoires in COVID-19. Study context: Material from acute and convalescent COVID-19 was sourced from the United States, Italy and Spain.

The V gene lost 9 bases and the J gene lost 0 bases, with 11 bases spanning the gap. Germline V gene lookup returns CDR1 LNHDA and CDR2 SQIVND (reference sequence). The CDR3 has 14 amino acids. Sequencing was performed with immunoSEQ multiplex PCR; in TCRdb, only in-frame clones are kept and a portion is missing. The sample has tens of thousands of clones; roughly 77% are singletons. The J gene is TRBJ1-4, the V gene TRBV19, with no clear D. This clonotype was obtained from a human donor in a cohort sampled during active COVID-19. Sample: peripheral blood. The CDR3 region has the DNA TGTGCCAGCGCGATTGTTTCAACTAATGAAAAACTGTTTTTT. Protein product: CASAIVSTNEKLFF.